This T cell receptor (beta chain) was identified during a study of identical twins. Findings of the study overall: Sharing of beta out-of-frame sequences by twins showed a weaker excess. Insertions ran lower in abundant cord blood beta clonotypes, though not in memory repertoires. Modelling approaches yielded underestimates of out-of-frame TCR alpha sharing between monozygotic twins.

Everyone who donated was a healthy Caucasian. The germline V and J ends were trimmed by 3 bases and 4 bases, with 10 bases remaining between them. Germline values: CDR1 SGHTS, CDR2 YDEGEE. The CDR3 totals 14 residues. TCRdb independently ran MiXCR on the 5' RACE reads; one entry per CDR3 protein. The profile shows about 150,000 distinct CDR3 sequences, approximately 3.5% of them singletons. This clonotype has at least ten counts. As yet, its antigen is unknown. Source material: memory T cells sorted from blood. This clonotype originated in a man between 18 and 29 years old in good health. The chain is built from TRBV5-8 and TRBJ2-2; weak D call: TRBD1 (6 bases). This CDR3 reads CASSSVRGTGELFF. The CDR3 DNA sequence: TGTGCCAGCAGCTCAGTCAGGGGCACCGGGGAGCTGTTTTTT.